Here is one T cell receptor beta chain with its context. This clonotype is judged medium-sized (0.01 to 0.1%). What this receptor recognizes is not known. Base-call qualities are not available, and no considerably larger clone is one nucleotide away. This sample was taken from a study of prognosis after radiotherapy for stage I lung cancer (dated by TCRdb to the early 2020s). Context from the whole study: Fewer than 20 stage I NSCLC patients were enrolled in Nanjing, China, between early 2018 and 2019. Of the enrolled patients, some 15 had newly diagnosed primary stage I lung tumors, while a few had oligometastatic NSCLC following surgical resection of the primary tumor. Every patient was regarded as medically inoperable, because of comorbidities in approximately 12 cases and refusal of surgery in several cases. The cohort was made up of about 13 men and a handful of women, with a median age of approximately 74 years and an age range of about 50 to 90 years. Squamous cell carcinoma histology was identified in roughly seven patients, and adenocarcinoma histology was identified in more than ten patients. SBRT was delivered in 3 to 5 fractions with a biologically effective dose of at least 100 Gy, and image-guided IMRT or VMAT was used for delivery. Concurrent therapy was not administered to any patient alongside SBRT. After SBRT, distant metastases developed in about 20% of the 19 patients at a median of approximately seven months, while the remaining 15 patients had no significant progression. Peripheral blood TCR beta repertoires were profiled in stage I NSCLC patients before and after stereotactic body radiotherapy, and the repertoires were related to distant failure. The study took one blood sample before SBRT and one after SBRT from each of about 19 patients and sequenced all 40 or so samples.

V has 2 bases trimmed and J has 10 bases trimmed; junction bases matching no gene number 10. The germline V gene (reference sequence) supplies CDR1 GTSNPN and CDR2 SVGIG. Spanning cysteine to phenylalanine, the CDR3 consists of 14 amino acids. The read is trimmed to its CDR3 DNA, 42 bases read in frame from base 1. Study-level results and caveats: No adjustment for multiple comparisons was applied to any of the reported P values. The study was limited by its small cohort and short follow-up, and the findings require independent validation. After SBRT, the count of unique TCR clones dropped from a median of approximately 10,000 beforehand to nearly 7,000 afterward (Wilcoxon paired P=0.011). Differences by metastasis status were reportedly seen in TRBV and TRBJ usage frequencies, involving two V genes at baseline and, after SBRT, eight to ten V genes and two J genes. No determination of tumor specificity was made for expanded TCR clones. Post-SBRT Shannon entropy and its change from baseline were lower in patients who developed distant metastases; baseline Shannon entropy was not associated with metastases.

No patient had a history of other malignancies or prior chemotherapy or radiotherapy, and all had node-negative disease on CT and PET/CT. At each of the two time points, 6 to 7 milliliters of peripheral venous blood were collected into EDTA tubes. Ficoll-Paque Plus density-gradient centrifugation was used to isolate PBMCs. Samples were stored at -80°C immediately after collection until analysis. The TCR beta CDR3 region was amplified from genomic DNA by two rounds of multiplex PCR. The first PCR round used primers specific to each TRBV and TRBJ gene, and the primer sequences were filed in Chinese patent CN105087789A. Universal primers were used in the second round of PCR. The Roche High Pure PCR Template Preparation Kit was used to extract genomic DNA from the frozen PBMCs. The libraries underwent paired-end sequencing with 151 bp reads on an Illumina HiSeq 3000. From the authors' description of their analysis: CutAdapt was used to remove raw reads lacking the multiplex PCR primer sequences. Using PEAR, the high-quality paired reads were merged into contigs. By aligning each contig to reference sequences, MiXCR assigned the TRB V, D and J gene segments to that contig. CDR3 sequences were clustered by base quality and sequence similarity to remove sequencing errors. Shannon entropy, normalized by the natural log of the productive TCR sequence number, served as the measure of diversity. Clonality was computed as one minus the ratio of Shannon entropy to the natural log of the number of unique clonotypes. The Youden index of ROC curves was used to select progression-free survival cut-offs for repertoire metrics, and analyses were performed in R 3.5.3. TCRdb itself trimmed the public reads at Q25 with fastp, ran MiXCR and retained productive beta chains. Each entry merges the rows of one CDR3 protein and shows their most common DNA and genes. The V and J calls shown here were made by TCRdb, not taken from the authors' results. The sample table shows more than 15,000 distinct CDR3 sequences, and roughly 31% are seen once. The ten largest account for 20% to 25% of the sample.

Material: PBMCs, obtained before or after stereotactic body radiation therapy (not recorded which). The sequence joins TRBV30 to TRBJ2-1, and 8 junction bases match TRBD2. This receptor was obtained from a donor aged 50 or older with non-small cell lung cancer. The encoded CDR3 is CAWSRVGRGDEQFF. The sequenced DNA: TGTGCCTGGAGTCGCGTCGGGAGGGGGGACGAGCAGTTCTTC. Full variable domain (CDR3 extended with the reference TRBV30 and TRBJ2-1 proteins): SQTIHQWPATLVQPVGSPLSLECTVEGTSNPNLYWYRQAAGRGLQLLFYSVGIGQISSEVPQNLSASRPQDRQFILSSKKLLLSDSGFYLCAWSRVGRGDEQFFGPGTRLTVL.